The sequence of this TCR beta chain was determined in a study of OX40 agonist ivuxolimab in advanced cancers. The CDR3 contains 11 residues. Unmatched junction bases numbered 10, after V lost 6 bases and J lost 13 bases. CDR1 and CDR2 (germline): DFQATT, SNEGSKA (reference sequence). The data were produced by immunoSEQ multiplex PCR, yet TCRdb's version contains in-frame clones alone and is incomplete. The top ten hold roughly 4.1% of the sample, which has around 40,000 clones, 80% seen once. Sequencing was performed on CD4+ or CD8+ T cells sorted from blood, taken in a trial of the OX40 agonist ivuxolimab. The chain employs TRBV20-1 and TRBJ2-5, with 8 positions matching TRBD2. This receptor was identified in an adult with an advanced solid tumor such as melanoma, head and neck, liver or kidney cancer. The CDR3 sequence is CSAFAGGRLYF. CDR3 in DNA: TGCAGTGCCTTCGCGGGGGGCCGTTTGTACTTC.